This TCR beta chain derives from a study of blood T cell repertoires in COVID-19. Across the study: The samples span acute and convalescent COVID-19 from the United States, Italy and Spain.

The cohort comprised adults aged roughly 18 to 95 years residing in some 24 US areas. As processed by the authors: Counts of nucleated cells, estimated from reference gene primer amplification, were obtained. Method: immunoSEQ multiplex PCR; TCRdb's copy keeps in-frame clones and lacks some. V and J calls and clone size are as listed in that table; D and trimming were resolved from the DNA. The sample includes 150,000 or so clones, roughly 78% of them seen just once. Germline CDR1 and CDR2: SNHLY and FYNNEI. Between the trimmed V and J ends, which lost 7 bases and 8 bases, there was a span of 6 bases. The CDR3 runs to 10 residues.

This TCR came from a woman aged 45-60 years who had recovered from COVID-19. The chain carries TRBV2 and TRBJ2-1; D is perhaps TRBD2 (5 bases). Sequencing used PBMCs or T cells enriched from blood (not recorded which). This CDR3 is CASMDYEQFF. In DNA form, the CDR3 reads TGTGCCAGCATGGACTATGAGCAGTTCTTC.